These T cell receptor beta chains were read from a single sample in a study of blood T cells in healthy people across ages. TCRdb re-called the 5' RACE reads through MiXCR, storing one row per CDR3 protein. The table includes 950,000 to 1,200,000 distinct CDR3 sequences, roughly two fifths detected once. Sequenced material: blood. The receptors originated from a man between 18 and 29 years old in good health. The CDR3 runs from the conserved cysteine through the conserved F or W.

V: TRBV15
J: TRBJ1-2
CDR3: CATSRDLAAINYGYTF

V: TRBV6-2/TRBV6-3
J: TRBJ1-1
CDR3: CASTGGDPRGEAFF

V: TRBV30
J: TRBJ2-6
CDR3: CAWSRLTSGANVLTF

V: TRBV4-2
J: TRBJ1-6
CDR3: CASSQDFSRTGDNSPLHF

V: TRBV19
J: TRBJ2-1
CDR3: CASTGAYNEQFF

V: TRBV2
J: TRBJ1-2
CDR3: CASKSTGNYGYTF

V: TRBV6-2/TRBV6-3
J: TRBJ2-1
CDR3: CASSWGGGRSYNEQFF

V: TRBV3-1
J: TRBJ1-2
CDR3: CASSPPPFEGGSYGYTF

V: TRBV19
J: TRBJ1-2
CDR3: CASSIPTGEGYGYTF

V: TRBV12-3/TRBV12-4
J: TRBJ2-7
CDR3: CAGSLTVLDEQYF

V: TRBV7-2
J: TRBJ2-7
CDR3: CASSPRTELSYEQYF

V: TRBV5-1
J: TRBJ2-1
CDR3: CASSLLGGAAYNEQFF

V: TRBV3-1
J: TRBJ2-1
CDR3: CASSRTGGINEQFF

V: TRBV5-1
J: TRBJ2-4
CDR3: CASSSPLSTKNIQYF

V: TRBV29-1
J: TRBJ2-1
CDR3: CSAGGSGETQFF

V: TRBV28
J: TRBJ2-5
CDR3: CASNPGQLHQETQYF

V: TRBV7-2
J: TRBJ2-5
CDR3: CASSLVVLSSETQYF